Below are 25 T cell receptor beta chains sequenced from a single sample in a study of T cell changes during pregnancy in multiple sclerosis. The repertoire was sequenced with immunoSEQ multiplex PCR; TCRdb's copy has only in-frame clones and lacks some. The profile shows 100,000 or so clones, 90% to 95% of them singletons. The sequencing used peripheral blood, collected before pregnancy. All receptors derive from a female donor with multiple sclerosis, enrolled in a pregnancy study.

The rearrangement links TRBV7-9 to TRBJ1-5; 7 nucleotides line up with TRBD1. Trimming removed 7 bases from V and 4 bases from J; junction bases left unmatched: 13. The CDR3 is 16 amino acids. Germline V gene data show CDR1 as SEHNR and CDR2 as FQNEAQ (reference sequence). Here the CDR3 reads CASTQGPTGMNQPQHF. The DNA of the CDR3 is TGTGCCAGCACCCAGGGACCGACAGGGATGAATCAGCCCCAGCATTTT.

The chain employs TRBV5-1 and TRBJ2-7; 8 bases match TRBD2. With V trimmed by 4 bases and J by 7 bases, 13 bases remained unmatched. Per germline, CDR1 SGHRS and CDR2 YFSETQ. The CDR3 has 15 residues. CDR3 loop: CASSPTQAGAGEQYF. The DNA for the CDR3 is TGCGCCAGCAGCCCCACCCAAGCGGGAGCAGGTGAGCAGTACTTC.

This clone was recorded only once. J is TRBJ1-2 and V is TRBV9; no clear D gene. This CDR3 is built from 13 residues. The germline V gene encodes CDR1 SGDLS and CDR2 YYNGEE. The V and J ends lost 0 bases and 2 bases respectively, with 5 bases between them. The CDR3 bases are TGTGCCAGCAGCGTAGCTCGGAACTATGGCTACACCTTC. Its protein product is CASSVARNYGYTF.

The CDR3 region is CASTKNSHGENYGYTF. The CDR3 DNA is TGCGCCAGCACCAAAAATTCCCACGGGGAGAACTATGGCTACACCTTC. The rearrangement joins TRBV23-1 to TRBJ1-2; D gene uncertain. TRBV23-1 is filed as an ORF, its function uncertain. CDR3 length: 16 residues. Trimming shortened V by 7 bases and J by 2 bases, and 20 bases separated the two germline ends.

This clone has a single count. The rearrangement uses TRBV19 and TRBJ2-7; D perhaps matches TRBD1 (6 bases). Germline loops: CDR1 LNHDA, CDR2 SQIVND (reference sequence). The CDR3 has 16 residues. V lost 1 base, J lost 2 bases, and 15 bases lay in between. The CDR3 here is CASSIALFGTTYEQYF. Here the CDR3 DNA reads TGTGCCAGTAGTATAGCTCTCTTCGGGACAACCTACGAGCAGTACTTC.

The rearrangement uses TRBV4-2 and TRBJ2-7, with D possibly being TRBD1 (6 bases). The ends were cut back, 5 bases at V and 2 bases at J, with 10 bases in the middle. The CDR3 consists of 13 residues. CDR1 is LGHNA, CDR2 YNFKEQ, per germline. The chain's CDR3 is CASSDRQTYEQYF. In nucleotides, the CDR3 is TGTGCCAGCAGCGACAGGCAAACCTACGAGCAGTACTTC.

The chain employs TRBV13 and TRBJ2-7; D may be TRBD2 (6 bases). The CDR3 extends over 12 amino acids. Germline V gene sequence: CDR1 PRHDT, CDR2 FYEKMQ (reference sequence). Trimming removed 8 bases at V and 7 bases at J, with 15 bases between. CDR3 bases: TGTGCCAGCTCCACGATGGCGGGAGAGCAGTACTTC. Residues: CASSTMAGEQYF.

This rearrangement joins TRBV15 to TRBJ1-1, with 10 bases identical to TRBD1. Germline CDR1 is LNHNV and CDR2 is YYDKDF (reference sequence). J was trimmed by 4 bases and V by 8 bases; bases with no gene match: 7. The CDR3 is 14 amino acids. The CDR3 loop is CATALTGGGTEAFF. CDR3 bases: TGTGCCACCGCATTGACAGGGGGCGGCACTGAAGCTTTCTTT.

This chain joins TRBV19 and TRBJ1-2, with unresolved D. CDR1 is LNHDA and CDR2 is SQIVND in the germline V gene (reference sequence). The CDR3 runs to 15 residues. Deletions cut 5 bases from V and 0 bases from J, with 13 bases between. The CDR3 protein is CASSPGGRPNYGYTF. In DNA, the CDR3 is TGTGCCAGTAGTCCCGGAGGGAGACCTAACTATGGCTACACCTTC. Variable domain in full (rest from reference TRBV19 and TRBJ1-2): DGGITQSPKYLFRKEGQNVTLSCEQNLNHDAMYWYRQDPGQGLRLIYYSQIVNDFQKGDIAEGYSVSREKKESFPLTVTSAQKNPTAFYLCASSPGGRPNYGYTFGSGTRLTVV.

The chain has TRBV29-1 and TRBJ2-1, with D possibly being TRBD1 (6 bases). Germline CDR1 and CDR2: SQVTM and ANQGSEA. The CDR3 contains 10 residues. Trimming removed 6 bases from V and 13 bases from J, with 13 bases in between. The CDR3, as DNA: TGCAGCGTCCAAGGGGGAGAACAGTTCTTC. This codes for CSVQGGEQFF.

The gene calls are TRBV28 and TRBJ2-7; D is possibly TRBD1 (5 bases). Trimming cost V 2 bases and J 0 bases, with 14 bases left between them. Germline V gene lookup returns CDR1 MDHEN and CDR2 SYDVKM. The CDR3 extends over 16 amino acids. The CDR3 region is CASSLLGQQSSYEQYF. The CDR3, as DNA: TGTGCCAGCAGTTTACTGGGGCAGCAGAGCTCCTACGAGCAGTACTTC.

V usage is TRBV5-1 and J usage is TRBJ2-2; possible D gene TRBD2, 5 bases. The CDR3 totals 16 residues. Germline loops: CDR1 SGHRS, CDR2 YFSETQ. V was shortened by 4 bases and J by 6 bases, with 19 bases between the two germline ends. DNA for the CDR3: TGCGCCAGCAGCCCGGCGGGCCGGAGGTTCGCCGGGGAGCTGTTTTTT. Translating gives CASSPAGRRFAGELFF.

This sequence joins TRBV13 and TRBJ2-1; 9 nucleotides align to TRBD2. CDR1 is PRHDT and CDR2 is FYEKMQ in the germline V gene (reference sequence). The trim removed 4 bases at V and 2 bases at J, leaving 6 bases unmatched. CDR3 length: 16 amino acids. The CDR3 sequence: CASSSGLAPPYNEQFF. CDR3 in DNA: TGTGCCAGCAGCTCTGGACTAGCGCCCCCCTACAATGAGCAGTTCTTC.

Regarding this clone: The same CDR3 is also encoded by other DNA sequences in this sample. The genes are TRBV30 and TRBJ2-7, with a tentative D call TRBD2 (5 bases). V was shortened by 0 bases and J by 1 base, with 7 bases between the two germline ends. CDR3 length: 13 residues. Germline V gene lookup returns CDR1 GTSNPN and CDR2 SVGIG (reference sequence). CDR3 protein: CAWSVGDSYEQYF. DNA for the CDR3: TGTGCCTGGAGTGTCGGGGATTCCTACGAGCAGTACTTC.

The rearrangement links TRBV27 to TRBJ1-1; a weak D match, TRBD1 (5 bases). The CDR3 totals 13 residues. Germline assignment: CDR1 MNHEY and CDR2 SMNVEV (reference sequence). V was pared by 5 bases and J by 4 bases, with 11 bases between. The CDR3 DNA reads TGTGCCAGCAGTCGTAGGGGAGGCACTGAAGCTTTCTTT. This codes for CASSRRGGTEAFF.

To note about this clone: Compared with germline, one end of the junction differs, possibly owing to a read error. The chain couples TRBV29-1 to TRBJ2-5, with 7 positions matching TRBD2. This CDR3 contains 12 residues. Germline V lookup: CDR1 SQVTM, CDR2 ANQGSEA. The CDR3 region has the DNA TGCAGCGCCGCCGAGGGGAGGGACTATGGGGACTTC. This codes for CSAAEGRDYGDF.

This clone was observed a handful of times. The chain uses TRBV2 and TRBJ2-5, with TRBD2 as a possible D gene (6 bases). This CDR3 comprises 16 residues. Germline CDR1 and CDR2: SNHLY and FYNNEI. Trimming shortened V by 4 bases and J by 1 base, and 16 bases separated the two germline ends. The DNA of the CDR3 is TGTGCCAGCAGTGTATTTTGGGCGGGAAGCCAAGAGACCCAGTACTTC. As protein: CASSVFWAGSQETQYF.

The rearrangement links TRBV13 to TRBJ2-1, with 8 bases aligning to TRBD1. The ends lost 0 bases at V and 6 bases at J; junction bases unmatched: 1. The CDR3 is 14 residues long. Germline assignment: CDR1 PRHDT and CDR2 FYEKMQ (reference sequence). The DNA of the CDR3 is TGTGCCAGCAGCTTAGGACAGGGGGGCAATGAGCAGTTCTTC. Its protein product is CASSLGQGGNEQFF.

The chain joins TRBV30 to TRBJ2-7; 13 bases agree with TRBD2. The CDR3 is 14 amino acids. Trimming cost V 1 base and J 4 bases; bases outside gene matches: 1. CDR1 is GTSNPN, CDR2 SVGIG, per germline (reference sequence). The CDR3 nucleotides read TGTGCCTGGAGTGCGGGACTAGCGGGGTACGAGCAGTACTTC. Amino acids: CAWSAGLAGYEQYF. Full variable domain (remainder filled in from reference TRBV30 and TRBJ2-7): SQTIHQWPATLVQPVGSPLSLECTVEGTSNPNLYWYRQAAGRGLQLLFYSVGIGQISSEVPQNLSASRPQDRQFILSSKKLLLSDSGFYLCAWSAGLAGYEQYFGPGTRLTVT.

The chain links TRBV30 to TRBJ1-1, with 9 bases that match TRBD1. Losses at the gene ends were 0 bases for V and 2 bases for J; bases not matched to a gene: 4. This CDR3 spans 15 amino acids. The germline gives CDR1 GTSNPN, CDR2 SVGIG (reference sequence). The CDR3 sequence: CAWSVVQGANTEAFF. CDR3 nucleotides: TGTGCCTGGAGTGTGGTACAGGGGGCAAACACTGAAGCTTTCTTT.

The chain carries TRBV5-5 and TRBJ1-4; D remains unclear. The CDR3 extends over 12 amino acids. Trimming removed 4 bases from V and 7 bases from J, with 8 bases in between. CDR1 and CDR2 (germline): SGHKS, YYEKEE (reference sequence). As DNA, the CDR3 is TGTGCCAGCAGCCCTGCGGGTGAAAAACTGTTTTTT. Translating gives CASSPAGEKLFF.

V is TRBV27 and J is TRBJ1-2; a weak D match, TRBD1 (6 bases). The CDR3 loop spans 15 amino acids. Germline V gives CDR1 MNHEY, CDR2 SMNVEV (reference sequence). Trimming stripped 10 bases from V and 0 bases from J, with 18 bases between. The DNA of the CDR3 is TGTGCCACTTCATTTACAGGGCCCTCTAACTATGGCTACACCTTC. Encoded protein: CATSFTGPSNYGYTF.

The chain combines TRBV5-4 with TRBJ1-2; 11 bases line up with TRBD1. V shed 4 bases, J shed 7 bases, and the junction held 9 bases outside the gene matches. Germline CDR1 SGHNT, CDR2 YYREEE (reference sequence). The CDR3 runs 15 residues. CDR3 protein: CASSRTGTGGGGYTF. CDR3 DNA sequence: TGTGCCAGCAGCCGCACCGGGACAGGGGGAGGTGGCTACACCTTC.

The J gene is TRBJ2-7, the V gene TRBV4-1; TRBD2 aligns across 7 bases. V shed 1 base, J shed 4 bases, and the junction held 10 bases outside the gene matches. This CDR3 contains 16 residues. Germline CDR1 reads MGHRA; CDR2 reads YSYEKL. As DNA, the CDR3 is TGCGCCAGCAGCCAAGTCCCCAGCGGGATTCTTTACGAGCAGTACTTC. Translation gives CASSQVPSGILYEQYF.

The chain couples TRBV6-5 to TRBJ2-7; 9 nucleotides line up with TRBD2. Germline V gives CDR1 MNHEY, CDR2 SVGAGI. This CDR3 has 15 amino acids. V lost 4 bases to trimming and J lost 5 bases; unmatched junction nucleotides: 9. Here the CDR3 DNA reads TGTGCCAGCAGTTCTTATCTAGCGGGACGGGACGAGCAGTACTTC. This translates into CASSSYLAGRDEQYF.